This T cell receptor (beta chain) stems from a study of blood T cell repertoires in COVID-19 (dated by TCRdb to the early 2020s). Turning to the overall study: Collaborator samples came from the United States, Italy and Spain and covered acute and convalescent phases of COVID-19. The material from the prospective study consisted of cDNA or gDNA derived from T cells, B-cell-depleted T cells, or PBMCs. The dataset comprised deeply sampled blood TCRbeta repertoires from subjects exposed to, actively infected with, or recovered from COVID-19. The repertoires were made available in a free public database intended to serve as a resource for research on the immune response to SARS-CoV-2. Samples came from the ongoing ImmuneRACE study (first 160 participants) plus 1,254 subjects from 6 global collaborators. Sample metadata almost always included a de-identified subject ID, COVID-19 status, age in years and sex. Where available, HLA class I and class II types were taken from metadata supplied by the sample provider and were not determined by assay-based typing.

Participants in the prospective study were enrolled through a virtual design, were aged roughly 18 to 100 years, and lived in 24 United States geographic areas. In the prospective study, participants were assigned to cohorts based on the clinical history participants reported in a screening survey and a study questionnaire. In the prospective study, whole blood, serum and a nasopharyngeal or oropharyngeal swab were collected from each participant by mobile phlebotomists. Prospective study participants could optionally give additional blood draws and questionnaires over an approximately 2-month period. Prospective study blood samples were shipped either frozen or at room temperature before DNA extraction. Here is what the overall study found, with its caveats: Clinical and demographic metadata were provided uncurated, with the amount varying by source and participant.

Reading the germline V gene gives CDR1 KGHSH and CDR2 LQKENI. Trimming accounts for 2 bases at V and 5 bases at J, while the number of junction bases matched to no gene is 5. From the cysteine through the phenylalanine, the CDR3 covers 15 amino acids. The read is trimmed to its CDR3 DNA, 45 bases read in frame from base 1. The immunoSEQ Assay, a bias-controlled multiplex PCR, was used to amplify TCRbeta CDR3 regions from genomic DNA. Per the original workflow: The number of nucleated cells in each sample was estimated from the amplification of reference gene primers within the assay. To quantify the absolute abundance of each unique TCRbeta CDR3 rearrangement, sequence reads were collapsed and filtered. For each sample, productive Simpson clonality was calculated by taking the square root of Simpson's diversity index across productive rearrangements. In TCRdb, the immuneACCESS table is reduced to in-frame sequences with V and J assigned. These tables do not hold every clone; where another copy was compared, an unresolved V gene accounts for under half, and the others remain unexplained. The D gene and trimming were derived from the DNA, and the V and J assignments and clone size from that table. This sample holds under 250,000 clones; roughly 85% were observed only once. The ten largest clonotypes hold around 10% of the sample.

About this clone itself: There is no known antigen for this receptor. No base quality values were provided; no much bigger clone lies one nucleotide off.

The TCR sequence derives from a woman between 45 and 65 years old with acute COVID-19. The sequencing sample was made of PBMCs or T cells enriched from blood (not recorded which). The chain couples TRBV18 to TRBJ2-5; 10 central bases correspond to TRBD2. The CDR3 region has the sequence CASSPGTSAFETQYF. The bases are TGTGCCAGCTCACCAGGGACTAGCGCCTTTGAGACCCAGTACTTC. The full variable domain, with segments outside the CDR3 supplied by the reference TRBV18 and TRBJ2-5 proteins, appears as NAGVMQNPRHLVRRRGQEARLRCSPMKGHSHVYWYRQLPEEGLKFMVYLQKENIIDESGMPKERFSAEFPKEGPSILRIQQVVRGDSAAYFCASSPGTSAFETQYFGPGTRLLVL.